The 24 T cell receptor beta chains given below trace back to one sample, sequenced in a study of T cell clonotyping in hematopoietic cell transplantation. Sample time point: recipient sample about 28 days before transplant, after cytoreduction. Assay used: immunoSEQ multiplex PCR; TCRdb lists only in-frame clones, some missing. The sample holds about 36,000 clones, around 95% seen once. The material sequenced was peripheral blood mononuclear cells, taken before stem cell transplant. The receptor set was obtained from a man aged 40-49 years with chronic myeloid leukemia. Some clones in this sample may be carry-over from other donors' samples.

The rearrangement joins TRBV30 to TRBJ1-3; TRBD1 agrees at 8 bases. Per germline, CDR1 GTSNPN and CDR2 SVGIG (reference sequence). V lost 7 bases and J lost 2; bases outside the gene matches: 7. The CDR3 spans 14 residues. CDR3 loop: CAYSQGAPGNTIYF. CDR3 nucleotide sequence: TGTGCCTATTCTCAGGGGGCTCCTGGAAACACCATATATTTT.

The CDR3 sequence: CASSQDGQGANSPLHF. As DNA, the CDR3 is TGTGCCAGCAGCCAAGACGGACAGGGGGCGAATTCACCCCTCCACTTT. V usage is TRBV4-2 and J usage is TRBJ1-6, with 11 bases identical to TRBD1. The trim removed 0 bases at V and 7 bases at J, leaving 2 bases unmatched. This CDR3 has 16 residues. In germline, CDR1 is LGHNA, CDR2 YNFKEQ.

The chain joins TRBV28 to TRBJ2-5, with TRBD1 matching over 7 bases. V was pared by 3 bases and J by 5 bases, with 3 bases of the junction left unmatched. The CDR3 runs 13 residues. Germline loops: CDR1 MDHEN, CDR2 SYDVKM. The CDR3 here is CASSFGTVETQYF. DNA of the CDR3: TGTGCCAGCAGTTTCGGGACAGTGGAGACCCAGTACTTC.

The rearrangement joins TRBV2 to TRBJ1-3; D not certain. Germline V gene data show CDR1 as SNHLY and CDR2 as FYNNEI. Trimming took 7 bases from V and 0 from J, leaving 22 bases between them. The CDR3 length is 18 residues. CDR3 sequence (DNA): TGTGCCAGCAAAAAAGGAAGAACAGATCTTCACTCTGGAAACACCATATATTTT. It yields the protein CASKKGRTDLHSGNTIYF.

The rearrangement links TRBV7-2 to TRBJ2-4; 7 bases line up with TRBD1. Germline V CDR1 and CDR2: SGHTA, FQGNSA. CDR3 size: 17 residues. The trim removed 1 base at V and 7 bases at J, leaving 13 bases unmatched. In nucleotides, the CDR3 is TGTGCCAGCAGCTTAGGATGGGAGTTCGCGACAGGGAACATTCAGTACTTC. Residues: CASSLGWEFATGNIQYF.

The gene calls are TRBV30 and TRBJ1-4; D is ambiguous. The CDR3 is 13 amino acids. Germline V CDR1 and CDR2: GTSNPN, SVGIG (reference sequence). V shed 3 bases and J shed 4 bases, with 9 bases lying between them. This chain's CDR3 is CAWRRQSNEKLFF. In DNA form, the CDR3 reads TGTGCCTGGAGGAGGCAGAGTAATGAAAAACTGTTTTTT.

The rearrangement uses TRBV5-5 and TRBJ1-2; a possible D gene is TRBD1 (6 bases). This CDR3 spans 17 amino acids. The germline V gene has CDR1 SGHKS and CDR2 YYEKEE (reference sequence). Between the trimmed V and J ends, which lost 4 bases and 2 bases, there was a span of 21 bases. CDR3 amino acids: CASSPFMADSPNYGYTF. The DNA for the CDR3 is TGTGCCAGCAGCCCGTTTATGGCGGACAGCCCCAACTATGGCTACACCTTC.

J is TRBJ1-1 and V is TRBV28; maybe TRBD1 (6 bases). Germline V gene sequence: CDR1 MDHEN, CDR2 SYDVKM. Trimming took 2 bases from V and 4 from J, leaving 14 bases between them. This CDR3 is 15 amino acids long. The CDR3 DNA is TGTGCCAGCAGTTTAGCGGGGGGCGTGAGCACTGAAGCTTTCTTT. Translation gives CASSLAGGVSTEAFF.

V usage is TRBV10-3 and J usage is TRBJ2-3; D tentatively fits TRBD1 or TRBD2 (6 bases each). The CDR3 runs to 12 residues. Germline loops: CDR1 ENHRY, CDR2 SYGVKD. The germline V and J ends were trimmed by 10 bases and 1 base, with 9 bases remaining between them. CDR3 in DNA: TGTGCCACGGGGGCAGGCACAGATACGCAGTATTTT. Its translation: CATGAGTDTQYF.

V is TRBV2 and J is TRBJ1-1; 7 nucleotides align to TRBD1. CDR1 is SNHLY and CDR2 is FYNNEI in the germline V gene. V was pared by 5 bases and J by 4 bases, with 7 bases of the junction left unmatched. CDR3 length equals 14 residues. DNA of the CDR3: TGTGCCAGCAGTACCGACAGGGAGGGCACTGAAGCTTTCTTT. Its protein is CASSTDREGTEAFF. The full variable domain, completed using reference TRBV2 and TRBJ1-1, is EPEVTQTPSHQVTQMGQEVILRCVPISNHLYFYWYRQILGQKVEFLVSFYNNEISEKSEIFDDQFSVERPDGSNFTLKIRSTKLEDSAMYFCASSTDREGTEAFFGQGTRLTVV.

V is TRBV4-1 and J is TRBJ2-7; D might be TRBD1 (6 bases). CDR3 length equals 18 residues. The germline gives CDR1 MGHRA, CDR2 YSYEKL. Trimming left V 4 bases short and J 6 bases short, with 28 bases between. CDR3 in amino acids: CASSPQRGEGTLTLEQYF. The CDR3 DNA is TGCGCCAGCAGCCCCCAGCGTGGGGAAGGGACACTAACCCTCGAGCAGTACTTC.

This clone was counted once. The chain has TRBV4-1 and TRBJ1-1; possible D gene TRBD1, 6 bases. The V gene lost 4 bases and the J gene lost 0 bases, with 15 bases spanning the gap. Germline loops: CDR1 MGHRA, CDR2 YSYEKL. The CDR3 covers 16 residues. This CDR3 reads CASSLLGAGVNTEAFF. In DNA form, the CDR3 reads TGCGCCAGCAGCCTTTTGGGGGCAGGGGTGAACACTGAAGCTTTCTTT.

This chain connects TRBV7-2 to TRBJ1-6, with D possibly TRBD1 on 5 matching bases. In germline, CDR1 is SGHTA, CDR2 FQGNSA. V was trimmed by 5 bases and J by 8 bases, leaving 16 bases between them. The CDR3 covers 15 residues. The CDR3 DNA reads TGTGCCAGCAGCCCCGGTGGCAGGGACCATTCACCCCTCCACTTT. This sequence encodes CASSPGGRDHSPLHF.

This chain uses TRBV7-2 with TRBJ1-5; unclear D gene. CDR3 length: 13 residues. V lost 4 bases to trimming and J lost 0 bases, with 4 bases between them. The germline CDR1 and CDR2 sequences are SGHTA and FQGNSA. The CDR3 DNA sequence: TGTGCCAGCAGCTCTTATAGCAATCAGCCCCAGCATTTT. It translates to CASSSYSNQPQHF.

A single count supports this clone. V usage is TRBV9 and J usage is TRBJ2-1; 8 bases align to TRBD2. V trimming: 4 bases; J trimming: 4 bases; junction bases outside the gene matches: 13. CDR3 length equals 17 residues. Germline V gene data show CDR1 as SGDLS and CDR2 as YYNGEE. The CDR3 loop is CASSLSAGSGVYNEQFF. CDR3 DNA: TGTGCCAGCAGCCTGAGCGCTGGTAGCGGGGTATACAATGAGCAGTTCTTC.

V usage is TRBV6-5 and J usage is TRBJ2-3, with a weak D call TRBD1 (5 bases). The germline CDR1 and CDR2 sequences are MNHEY and SVGAGI. Between the trimmed V and J ends, which lost 8 bases and 7 bases, there was a span of 19 bases. The CDR3 is made up of 14 amino acids. This chain's CDR3 is CASCPRAGSNTQYF. CDR3 coding DNA: TGTGCCAGCTGCCCAAGGGCAGGGTCAAATACGCAGTATTTT.

The V and J genes are TRBV27 and TRBJ1-2; possibly TRBD1 for D (5 bases). The germline V and J ends were trimmed by 4 bases and 0 bases, with 15 bases remaining between them. This CDR3 comprises 16 residues. Germline CDR1 is MNHEY and CDR2 is SMNVEV (reference sequence). The CDR3 nucleotides read TGTGCCAGCAGTTCCCTAGGGGTTACCTCTAACTATGGCTACACCTTC. Translation gives CASSSLGVTSNYGYTF.

CDR3 region: CASSIAGAYGYTF. In DNA form, the CDR3 reads TGTGCCAGTAGTATAGCTGGGGCATATGGCTACACCTTC. This chain connects TRBV19 to TRBJ1-2, with a tentative D call TRBD1 (5 bases). The V end was cut by 1 base, the J end by 5 bases, with 8 bases between. This CDR3 is built from 13 residues. Germline V gene data show CDR1 as LNHDA and CDR2 as SQIVND (reference sequence).

The CDR3 bases are TGCGCCAGCAGCCAAGCCGTCTTAAACATTCAGTACTTC. This encodes CASSQAVLNIQYF. This chain uses TRBV4-1 with TRBJ2-4; D gene ambiguous. This CDR3 spans 13 amino acids. Germline V gene lookup returns CDR1 MGHRA and CDR2 YSYEKL. V was trimmed by 1 base and J by 6 bases, leaving 7 bases between them.

The chain couples TRBV11-3 to TRBJ2-3; 9 bases are a match to TRBD2. The trim removed 5 bases at V and 2 bases at J, leaving 5 bases unmatched. The CDR3 contains 15 residues. Germline values: CDR1 SGHNT, CDR2 YENEEA. CDR3 DNA sequence: TGTGCCAGCAGCGCCACTAGCGGGCTCACAGATACGCAGTATTTT. Protein product: CASSATSGLTDTQYF.

This clone appeared a single time. The chain carries TRBV7-2 and TRBJ2-3; 8 positions match TRBD1. With V trimmed by 5 bases and J by 5 bases, 6 bases remained unmatched. This CDR3 contains 14 residues. Germline CDR1 and CDR2: SGHTA and FQGNSA. This chain's CDR3 is CASSVGQGRDTQYF. CDR3 nucleotides: TGTGCCAGCAGCGTAGGACAGGGTCGAGATACGCAGTATTTT.

The chain uses TRBV5-1 and TRBJ1-2, with D maybe TRBD1 (6 bases). Trimming cost V 2 bases and J 4 bases, with 15 bases left between them. CDR1 and CDR2 (germline): SGHRS, YFSETQ. The CDR3 consists of 15 residues. This CDR3 is CASSLRTDQFYGYTF. In DNA form, the CDR3 reads TGCGCCAGCAGCTTAAGGACAGACCAATTCTATGGCTACACCTTC.

The chain recombines TRBV5-4 with TRBJ1-2; 8 positions agree with TRBD1. The V and J ends lost 4 bases and 6 bases, in that order; junction bases with no gene match: 5. CDR1 and CDR2 (germline): SGHNT, YYREEE (reference sequence). This CDR3 comprises 13 residues. In DNA, the CDR3 is TGTGCCAGCAGCCGGACAGGGTTGGATGGCTACACCTTC. Protein: CASSRTGLDGYTF.

Written as DNA, the CDR3 is TGCGCCAGCAGCTCCGGCCCGGGACACCCCTACGAGCAGTACTTC. Encoded protein: CASSSGPGHPYEQYF. The rearrangement links TRBV5-1 to TRBJ2-7; TRBD1 might be the D (6 bases). CDR1 and CDR2 from the germline V gene are SGHRS and YFSETQ. The CDR3 totals 15 residues. Trimming left V 3 bases short and J 2 bases short, with 15 bases between.